This entry concerns a single TCR beta chain. What it binds is not known. This record comes from a study of Tregs in tolerant kidney transplant recipients. Whole-study results and caveats: Findings come from small patient numbers and require larger validation.

Unstimulated Tregs (CD4+CD25+CD127-) and CD4+CD25- non-Tregs were sorted from PBMCs. This CDR3 comprises 14 residues. With 4 bases clipped from V and 2 bases from J, the junction kept 3 bases outside the gene matches. Germline CDR1 reads SGHRS; CDR2 reads YFSETQ. Method: immunoSEQ multiplex PCR; TCRdb's copy keeps in-frame clones and lacks some. The sample yields roughly 250,000 clones, about 80% seen once. The sequencing input was CD4+ T cells from blood. This chain links TRBV5-1 with TRBJ2-3; 8 positions agree with TRBD2. The clonotype originates from a human donor in good health. CDR3 sequence: CASSRGGYTDTQYF. CDR3 coding DNA: TGCGCCAGCAGCCGGGGGGGCTACACAGATACGCAGTATTTT.